The 18 T cell receptor beta chains below all came from one sample that was sequenced in a study of shared clonotypes between healthy human individuals. Clones were read by immunoSEQ multiplex PCR, and TCRdb kept only the in-frame ones, dropping some. The top ten clones hold approximately 1.5% of a sample with around 940,000 clones, roughly 72% of them seen once. Sequencing used memory CD4+ T cells sorted from blood. Subset indicated: CD45RA-negative fraction. These receptors were obtained from a man aged 18 to 29 in good health.

The chain recombines TRBV5-5 with TRBJ2-7; tentative D call: TRBD1 (6 bases). Trimming stripped 2 bases from V and 2 bases from J, with 14 bases between. Germline-derived CDR1 and CDR2 are SGHKS and YYEKEE (reference sequence). The CDR3 contains 15 residues. DNA for the CDR3: TGTGCCAGCAGCTTAAGATGGACAGCCACCTACGAGCAGTACTTC. Translated, it gives CASSLRWTATYEQYF. Supplemented by reference TRBV5-5 and TRBJ2-7, the full variable domain reads DAGVTQSPTHLIKTRGQQVTLRCSPISGHKSVSWYQQVLGQGPQFIFQYYEKEERGRGNFPDRFSARQFPNYSSELNVNALLLGDSALYLCASSLRWTATYEQYFGPGTRLTVT.

The chain has TRBV19 and TRBJ1-3; 7 nucleotides align to TRBD1. Germline loops: CDR1 LNHDA, CDR2 SQIVND (reference sequence). The J segment lost 0 bases and the V segment lost 4 bases, leaving 6 bases of the junction unmatched. This CDR3 has 16 residues. This CDR3 reads CASSTWGQFSGNTIYF. DNA of the CDR3: TGTGCCAGTAGTACCTGGGGACAGTTCTCTGGAAACACCATATATTTT.

This chain uses TRBV5-1 with TRBJ2-7; D uncertain. This CDR3 contains 15 residues. V dropped 0 bases and J dropped 4 bases, with 14 bases sitting between them. Germline CDR1 reads SGHRS; CDR2 reads YFSETQ. CDR3 sequence (DNA): TGCGCCAGCAGCTTGGCCTCACAGACTCTTTACGAGCAGTACTTC. Protein: CASSLASQTLYEQYF.

This clone was seen at least ten times. This chain uses TRBV4-1 with TRBJ1-1; no firm D call. The CDR3 length is 15 residues. CDR1 is MGHRA, CDR2 YSYEKL, per germline. V lost 0 bases, J lost 0 bases, and 8 bases lay in between. The CDR3 region is CASSQEWDLNTEAFF. The CDR3 DNA sequence: TGCGCCAGCAGCCAAGAGTGGGATTTGAACACTGAAGCTTTCTTT.

V is TRBV5-1 and J is TRBJ2-7; TRBD2 might be the D (5 bases). The CDR3 length is 14 residues. Germline V gene sequence: CDR1 SGHRS, CDR2 YFSETQ. V lost 1 base and J lost 2, with 10 bases in between. The CDR3 here is CASSLRGMAYEQYF. Here the CDR3 DNA reads TGCGCCAGCAGCTTGAGAGGGATGGCCTACGAGCAGTACTTC.

V and J are TRBV6-1 and TRBJ1-2, with D tentatively TRBD1 (5 bases). Trimming left V 7 bases short and J 8 bases short, with 14 bases between. From germline, CDR1 is MNHNS and CDR2 SASEGT. This CDR3 is built from 12 residues. CDR3 in amino acids: CASTQRGHGYTF. CDR3 DNA sequence: TGTGCCAGCACCCAACGGGGCCACGGCTACACCTTC.

This clone was observed once. The gene calls are TRBV9 and TRBJ2-3, with D tentatively TRBD1 (5 bases). V lost 6 bases, J lost 3 bases, and 14 bases lay in between. Per germline, CDR1 SGDLS and CDR2 YYNGEE. The CDR3 runs 14 residues. For the CDR3, the DNA is TGTGCCAGCACCAGGGCGTACTCGACAGATACGCAGTATTTT. It encodes CASTRAYSTDTQYF.

V usage is TRBV2 and J usage is TRBJ2-3; tentative D call: TRBD2 (6 bases). The CDR3 is 15 residues long. V dropped 4 bases and J dropped 0 bases, with 11 bases sitting between them. Germline V gene sequence: CDR1 SNHLY, CDR2 FYNNEI. The CDR3 is CASSGTIESTDTQYF. CDR3 nucleotides: TGTGCCAGCAGTGGGACTATAGAAAGCACAGATACGCAGTATTTT.

The gene calls are TRBV27 and TRBJ1-6; possible D gene TRBD1, 5 bases. The CDR3 runs 17 residues. V was shortened by 0 bases and J by 6 bases, with 15 bases between the two germline ends. CDR1 is MNHEY and CDR2 is SMNVEV in the germline V gene (reference sequence). CDR3 bases: TGTGCCAGCAGTTTATCGGCAGGGTGGGGACTTAATTCACCCCTCCACTTT. Translated: CASSLSAGWGLNSPLHF.

This clone came up once. The V call is TRBV7-3, the J call TRBJ1-2; 7 bases are a match to TRBD1. The CDR3 consists of 13 residues. Germline V gene data show CDR1 as SGHTA and CDR2 as FQGTGA. V lost 5 bases and J lost 13; bases outside the gene matches: 13. This CDR3 is CASSRDRVSWLTF. The CDR3 bases are TGTGCCAGCAGCCGTGACAGGGTGAGCTGGCTCACCTTC. Variable domain in full (rest from reference TRBV7-3 and TRBJ1-2): GAGVSQTPSNKVTEKGKYVELRCDPISGHTALYWYRQSLGQGPEFLIYFQGTGAADDSGLPNDRFFAVRPEGSVSTLKIQRTERGDSAVYLCASSRDRVSWLTFGSGTRLTVV.

The V and J genes are TRBV5-4 and TRBJ2-7; D possibly corresponds to TRBD2 (6 bases). Germline V gene data show CDR1 as SGHNT and CDR2 as YYREEE (reference sequence). V was shortened by 2 bases and J by 2 bases, with 14 bases between the two germline ends. The CDR3 spans 15 residues. CDR3 sequence reads: CASSFGGMRAYEQYF. CDR3 nucleotides: TGTGCCAGCAGCTTTGGGGGGATGAGGGCCTACGAGCAGTACTTC.

The V gene is TRBV11-3, the J gene TRBJ2-3; no firm D call. Germline lookup yields CDR1 SGHNT and CDR2 YENEEA. V was pared by 4 bases and J by 5 bases, with 13 bases between. The CDR3 totals 14 residues. The CDR3 loop is CASSSSRSGDTQYF. The CDR3, as DNA: TGTGCCAGCAGCTCTTCCCGGTCGGGAGATACGCAGTATTTT.

The rearrangement uses TRBV18 and TRBJ2-7, with 8 nucleotides matching TRBD1. This CDR3 is 15 amino acids long. The V segment lost 2 bases and the J segment 7 bases; nucleotides outside the gene matches: 10. The germline V gene has CDR1 KGHSH and CDR2 LQKENI. CDR3 bases: TGTGCCAGCTCACCAATGGCAGGGGGCCATGGAGAGCAGTACTTC. Protein product: CASSPMAGGHGEQYF.

J is TRBJ1-1 and V is TRBV29-1; no firm D call. From germline, CDR1 is SQVTM and CDR2 ANQGSEA. CDR3 length: 11 residues. The V end was cut by 4 bases, the J end by 4 bases, with 7 bases between. The DNA of the CDR3 is TGCAGCGTTGGGCAGCTCACTGAAGCTTTCTTT. Residues: CSVGQLTEAFF.

This rearrangement joins TRBV19 to TRBJ1-1, with D perhaps TRBD1 (5 bases). This CDR3 contains 15 residues. CDR1 is LNHDA, CDR2 SQIVND, per germline (reference sequence). V was trimmed by 3 bases and J by 1 base, leaving 12 bases between them. The CDR3 nucleotides are TGTGCCAGTAGTATTGGAACAGGCTGGAACACTGAAGCTTTCTTT. Amino acid sequence: CASSIGTGWNTEAFF.

This rearrangement joins TRBV5-1 to TRBJ2-3; TRBD1 or TRBD2 may be the D gene (5 bases each). V was shortened by 0 bases and J by 2 bases, with 7 bases between the two germline ends. Germline lookup yields CDR1 SGHRS and CDR2 YFSETQ. The CDR3 is 14 residues long. The CDR3 protein is CASSLGDVTDTQYF. In nucleotides, the CDR3 is TGCGCCAGCAGCTTGGGGGACGTCACAGATACGCAGTATTTT.

The CDR3 loop is CTSSHYRGHHAGELFF. CDR3 sequence (DNA): TGCACCAGCAGCCATTACAGGGGGCATCATGCCGGGGAGCTGTTTTTT. The chain uses TRBV1 and TRBJ2-2; TRBD1, the table's D call, was not compared with the DNA. TRBV1 is termed a pseudogene. The CDR3 loop spans 16 amino acids.

There are a few counts of this clone. V usage is TRBV4-2 and J usage is TRBJ1-1; TRBD1 is a possible D gene (5 bases). Trimming shortened V by 1 base and J by 11 bases, and 20 bases separated the two germline ends. There are 15 residues in the CDR3. Germline CDR1 is LGHNA and CDR2 is YNFKEQ. CDR3 coding DNA: TGTGCCAGCAGCCAAGGAGATGCAACACCCGGGGGTGCTTTCTTT. It codes for CASSQGDATPGGAFF.